Following are 6 T cell receptor beta chains from one sample sequenced in a study of tumor-infiltrating lymphocytes in primary liver carcinoma. The authors took blood RNA from unsorted whole blood and also extracted germline DNA. Production of TCR beta cDNA used roughly 480 ng total RNA together with a constant-region primer. Slightly modified ARM-PCR, run as three nested multiplex PCR rounds, produced the TCR beta libraries. Primers for the first two PCR rounds were TRBV1-TRBV30 forward primers and a C-beta reverse primer (about 10 cycles per round). TCRdb processed the multiplex PCR reads anew with MiXCR; each CDR3 protein has one entry. This sample yields some 190,000 distinct CDR3 sequences, of which 60% are seen a single time; around 68% belongs to the top ten. Specimen: peripheral blood. The receptors originated from a man aged 35 to 55 with primary liver carcinoma and hepatitis B virus infection.

There are a few counts of this clonotype. In DNA, the CDR3 is TGTGCCAGCAGCTACCCTAGCGGGAGGACCCGCACAGATACGCAGTATTTT. As protein: CASSYPSGRTRTDTQYF. V is TRBV6-2 or TRBV6-3 and J is TRBJ2-3; 11 nucleotides align to TRBD2. CDR1 and CDR2 from the germline V gene are MNHEY and SVGEGT. CDR3 size: 17 residues. J gave up 1 base and V 6 bases, and 9 bases lay outside the gene matches.

The J gene is TRBJ1-5, the V gene TRBV6-6, with D uncertain. The germline CDR1 and CDR2 sequences are MNHNY and SVGAGI (reference sequence). V was clipped by 4 bases and J by 2 bases, with 12 bases between them. There are 15 residues in the CDR3. The DNA for the CDR3 is TGTGCCAGCAGTTCACGCCCCGATGGCAATCAGCCCCAGCATTTT. Protein product: CASSSRPDGNQPQHF.

The CDR3 here is CATSGTVHEQYF. In DNA, the CDR3 is TGTGCCACCTCGGGGACAGTACACGAGCAGTACTTC. The chain combines TRBV6-6 with TRBJ2-7; 7 bases map to TRBD1. With 10 bases clipped from V and 5 bases from J, the junction kept 8 bases outside the gene matches. The CDR3 has 12 amino acids. Germline values: CDR1 MNHNY, CDR2 SVGAGI (reference sequence).

This clonotype showed up many times. This chain links TRBV11-2 with TRBJ2-1, with 14 positions matching TRBD2. The CDR3 covers 16 residues. Per germline, CDR1 SGHAT and CDR2 FQNNGV. Trimming removed 5 bases from V and 10 bases from J; junction bases left unmatched: 10. CDR3 sequence (DNA): TGTGCCAGCAGCGCACTGACTAGCGGGAGGGCCCAGGAGCAGTTCTTC. It encodes CASSALTSGRAQEQFF.

Turning to this clonotype: A much more abundant neighbour one base away suggests this may be a read error. The rearrangement links TRBV11-2 to TRBJ2-5; TRBD2 matches at 13 bases. The germline V gene encodes CDR1 SGHAT and CDR2 FQNNGV. J was trimmed by 7 bases and V by 3 bases; bases with no gene match: 14. The CDR3 contains 18 residues. The CDR3 here is CASSLERTSGRSMWTQYF. CDR3 nucleotide sequence: TGTGCCAGCAGCTTGGAAAGGACTAGCGGGAGAAGCATGTGGACCCAGTACTTC. Together with reference TRBV11-2 and TRBJ2-5, the CDR3 gives the full variable domain: EAGVAQSPRYKIIEKRQSVAFWCNPISGHATLYWYQQILGQGPKLLIQFQNNGVVDDSQLPKDRFSAERLKGVDSTLKIQPAKLEDSAVYLCASSLERTSGRSMWTQYFGPGTRLLVL.

This clonotype was seen a handful of times. The V call is TRBV12-3 or TRBV12-4, the J call TRBJ2-3; D remains unclear. V lost 6 bases and J 5 bases, leaving 9 bases between the germline ends. The CDR3 runs 12 residues. This chain's CDR3 is CASSWMGDTQYF. CDR3 DNA: TGTGCCAGCAGCTGGATGGGAGATACGCAGTATTTT.